This T cell receptor beta chain was identified during a study of T cells in Graves' hyperthyroidism and ophthalmopathy. Overall study context: Once the initial diagnosis was made, peripheral blood was obtained before any treatment. Study conclusions and caveats: Through a model of 13 V-J features, ophthalmopathy was separated from stable hyperthyroidism. Model-based prediction identified ophthalmopathy a median about 7 months prior to its onset.

Ten or more counts support this clonotype. What it binds is not known. One end of the junction fails to match germline, which may point to a read error. The investigators amplified TCR beta CDR3 regions from RNA transcripts. HTBI primers were used for first-round RT-PCR of the TCR CDR3. TCRdb re-derived calls from the multiplex PCR reads in MiXCR, one entry per CDR3 protein. The table lists about 350,000 distinct CDR3 sequences, 15% to 20% of them singletons. The germline V gene has CDR1 SGHTS and CDR2 YDEGEE. The CDR3 has 14 amino acids. The gene calls are TRBV5-8 and TRBJ1-2, with D possibly TRBD1 on 5 matching bases. Sequenced sample: blood. The source is a woman aged 40 to 50 with Graves' ophthalmopathy. The CDR3, as DNA: TGTGCCAGCAGCTTTGTGGGGCGCGAAAATGGCTGCACCTTC. It is translated as CASSFVGRENGCTF.